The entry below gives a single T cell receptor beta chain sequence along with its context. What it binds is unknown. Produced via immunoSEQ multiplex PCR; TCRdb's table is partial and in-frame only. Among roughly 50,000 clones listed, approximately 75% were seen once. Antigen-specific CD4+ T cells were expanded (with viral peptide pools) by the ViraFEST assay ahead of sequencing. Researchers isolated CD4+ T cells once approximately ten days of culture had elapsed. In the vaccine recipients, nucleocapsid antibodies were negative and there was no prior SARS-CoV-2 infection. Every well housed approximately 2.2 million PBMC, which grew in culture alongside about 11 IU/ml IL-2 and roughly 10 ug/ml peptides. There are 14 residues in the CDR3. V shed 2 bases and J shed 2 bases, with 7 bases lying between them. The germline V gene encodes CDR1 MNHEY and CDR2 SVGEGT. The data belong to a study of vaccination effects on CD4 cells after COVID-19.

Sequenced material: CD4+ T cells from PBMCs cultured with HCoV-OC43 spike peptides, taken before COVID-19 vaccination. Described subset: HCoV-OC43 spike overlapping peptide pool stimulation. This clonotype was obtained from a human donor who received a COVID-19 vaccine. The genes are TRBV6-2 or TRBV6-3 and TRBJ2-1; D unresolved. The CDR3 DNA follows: TGTGCCAGCAGTTACGCCACGACCTACAATGAGCAGTTCTTC. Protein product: CASSYATTYNEQFF.